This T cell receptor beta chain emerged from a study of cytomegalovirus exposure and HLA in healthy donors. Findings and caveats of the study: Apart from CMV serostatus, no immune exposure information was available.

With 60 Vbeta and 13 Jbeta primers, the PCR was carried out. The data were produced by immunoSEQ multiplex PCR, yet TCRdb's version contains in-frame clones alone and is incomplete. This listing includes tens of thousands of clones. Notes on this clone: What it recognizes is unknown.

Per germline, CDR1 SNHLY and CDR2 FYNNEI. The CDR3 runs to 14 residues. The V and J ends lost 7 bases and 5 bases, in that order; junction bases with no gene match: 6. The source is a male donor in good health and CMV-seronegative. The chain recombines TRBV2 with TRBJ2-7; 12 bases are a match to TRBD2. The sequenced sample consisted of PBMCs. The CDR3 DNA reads TGTGCCAGCATCAGACTAGCGGGAGCGGACGAGCAGTACTTC. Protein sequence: CASIRLAGADEQYF.